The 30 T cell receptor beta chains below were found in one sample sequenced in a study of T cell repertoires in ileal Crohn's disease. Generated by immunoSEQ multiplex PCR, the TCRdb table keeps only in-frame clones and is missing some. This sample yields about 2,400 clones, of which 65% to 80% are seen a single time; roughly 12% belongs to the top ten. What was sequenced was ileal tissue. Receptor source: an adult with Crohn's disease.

The DNA of the CDR3 is TGTGCCAGTAGCCTGGGGGGGGCAGGGAGTGAAAAACTGTTTTTT. This encodes CASSLGGAGSEKLFF. The chain links TRBV19 to TRBJ1-4, with TRBD1 as a possible D gene (6 bases). Trimming removed 6 bases at V and 7 bases at J, with 18 bases between. Per the germline V gene, CDR1 is LNHDA and CDR2 is SQIVND (reference sequence). The CDR3 consists of 15 residues. Full variable domain (outside the CDR3, taken from reference TRBV19 and TRBJ1-4): DGGITQSPKYLFRKEGQNVTLSCEQNLNHDAMYWYRQDPGQGLRLIYYSQIVNDFQKGDIAEGYSVSREKKESFPLTVTSAQKNPTAFYLCASSLGGAGSEKLFFGSGTQLSVL.

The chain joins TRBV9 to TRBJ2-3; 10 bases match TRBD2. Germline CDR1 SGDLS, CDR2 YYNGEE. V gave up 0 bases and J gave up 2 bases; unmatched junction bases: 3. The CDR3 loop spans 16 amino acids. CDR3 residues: CASSVALAGLTDTQYF. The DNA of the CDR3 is TGTGCCAGCAGCGTAGCACTAGCGGGACTCACAGATACGCAGTATTTT.

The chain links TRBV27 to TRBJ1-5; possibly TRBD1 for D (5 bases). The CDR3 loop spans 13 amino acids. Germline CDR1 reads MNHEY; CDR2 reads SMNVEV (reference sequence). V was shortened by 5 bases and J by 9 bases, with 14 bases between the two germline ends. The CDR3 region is CASSTEAGGPQHF. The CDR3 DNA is TGTGCCAGCAGTACAGAAGCCGGGGGGCCCCAGCATTTT.

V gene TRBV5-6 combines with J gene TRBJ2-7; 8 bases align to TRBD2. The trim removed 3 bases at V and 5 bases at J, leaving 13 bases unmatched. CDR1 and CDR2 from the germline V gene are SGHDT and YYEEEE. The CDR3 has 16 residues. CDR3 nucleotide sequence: TGTGCCAGCAGCTGGACCGGGCGGGGGGCACTACACGAGCAGTACGTC. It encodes CASSWTGRGALHEQYV.

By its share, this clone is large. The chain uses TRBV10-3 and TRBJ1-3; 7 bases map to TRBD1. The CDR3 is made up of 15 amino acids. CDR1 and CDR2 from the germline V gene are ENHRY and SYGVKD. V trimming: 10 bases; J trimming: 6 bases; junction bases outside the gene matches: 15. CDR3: CATETGTVRLNTIYF. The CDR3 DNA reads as TGTGCCACCGAGACCGGGACAGTTCGGTTAAACACCATATATTTT.

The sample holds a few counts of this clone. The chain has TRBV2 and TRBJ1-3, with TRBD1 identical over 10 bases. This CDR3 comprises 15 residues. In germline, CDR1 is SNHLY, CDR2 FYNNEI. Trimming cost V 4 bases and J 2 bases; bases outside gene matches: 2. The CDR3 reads CASSGGTGAGNTIYF. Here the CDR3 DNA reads TGTGCCAGCAGTGGAGGGACAGGGGCTGGAAACACCATATATTTT.

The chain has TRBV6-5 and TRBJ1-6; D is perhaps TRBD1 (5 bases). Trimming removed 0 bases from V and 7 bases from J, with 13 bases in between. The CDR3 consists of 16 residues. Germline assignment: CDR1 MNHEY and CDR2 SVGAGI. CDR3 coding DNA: TGTGCCAGCAGTTACTCGATATGGGGGGGAAATTCACCCCTCCACTTT. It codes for CASSYSIWGGNSPLHF.

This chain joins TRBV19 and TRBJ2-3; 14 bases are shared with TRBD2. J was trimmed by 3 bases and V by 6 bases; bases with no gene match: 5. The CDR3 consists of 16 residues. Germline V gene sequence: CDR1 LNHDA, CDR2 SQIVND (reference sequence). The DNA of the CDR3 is TGTGCCAGTAGCAGACTAGCGGGGGGGCAAACAGATACGCAGTATTTT. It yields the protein CASSRLAGGQTDTQYF.

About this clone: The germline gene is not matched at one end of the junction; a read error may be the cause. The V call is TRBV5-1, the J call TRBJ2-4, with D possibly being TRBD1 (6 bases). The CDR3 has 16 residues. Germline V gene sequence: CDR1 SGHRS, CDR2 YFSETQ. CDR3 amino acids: CASSLLGTIAKNIQYF. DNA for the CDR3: TGTGCCAGCAGCTTGCTTGGGACAATAGCCAAAAACATTCAGTACTTC.

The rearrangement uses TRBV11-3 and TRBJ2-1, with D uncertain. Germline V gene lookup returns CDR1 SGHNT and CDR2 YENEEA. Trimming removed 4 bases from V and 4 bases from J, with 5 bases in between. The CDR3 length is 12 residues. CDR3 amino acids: CASSSQYNEQFF. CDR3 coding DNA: TGTGCCAGCAGCTCCCAGTACAATGAGCAGTTCTTC.

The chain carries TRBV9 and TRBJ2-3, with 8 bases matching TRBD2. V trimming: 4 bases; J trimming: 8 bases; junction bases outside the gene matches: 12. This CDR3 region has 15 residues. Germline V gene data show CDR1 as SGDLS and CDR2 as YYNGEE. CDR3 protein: CASSIEAGEGGTQYF. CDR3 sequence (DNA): TGTGCCAGCAGCATAGAAGCGGGAGAGGGAGGTACGCAGTATTTT.

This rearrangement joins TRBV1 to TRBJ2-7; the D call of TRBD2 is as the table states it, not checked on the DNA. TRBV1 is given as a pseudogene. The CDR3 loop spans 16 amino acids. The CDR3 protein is CTSSQDRRAFVHEQYV. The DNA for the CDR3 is TGCACCAGCAGCCAAGATAGGAGGGCCTTTGTCCACGAGCAGTACGTC.

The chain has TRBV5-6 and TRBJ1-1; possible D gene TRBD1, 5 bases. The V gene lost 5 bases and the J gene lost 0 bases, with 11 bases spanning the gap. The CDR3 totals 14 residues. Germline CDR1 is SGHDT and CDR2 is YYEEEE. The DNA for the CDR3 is TGTGCCAGCAGGGGGCGGCGTATGAACACTGAAGCTTTCTTT. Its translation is CASRGRRMNTEAFF.

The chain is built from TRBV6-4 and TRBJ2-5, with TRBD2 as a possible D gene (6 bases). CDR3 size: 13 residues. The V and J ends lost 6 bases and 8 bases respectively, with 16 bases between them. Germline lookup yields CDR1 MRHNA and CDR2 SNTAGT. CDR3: CASSKDGAGTQYF. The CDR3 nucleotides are TGTGCCAGCAGCAAGGATGGGGCGGGAACCCAGTACTTC.

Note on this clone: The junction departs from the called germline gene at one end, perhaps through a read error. DNA for the CDR3: TGTGCTAGCAGCTTAGACAGGGATCAGCCCCAGCATTTT. Translating it yields CASSLDRDQPQHF. This rearrangement joins TRBV7-7 to TRBJ1-5; 7 bases match TRBD1. This CDR3 comprises 13 residues. Per germline, CDR1 SSHAT and CDR2 FNYEAQ (reference sequence).

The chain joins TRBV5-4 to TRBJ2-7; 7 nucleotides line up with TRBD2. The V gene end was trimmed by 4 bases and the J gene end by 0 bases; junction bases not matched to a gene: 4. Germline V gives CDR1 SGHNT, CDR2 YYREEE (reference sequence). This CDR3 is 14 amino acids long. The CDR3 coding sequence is TGTGCCAGCAGCCCAGGGACTACCTCCTACGAGCAGTACGTC. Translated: CASSPGTTSYEQYV.

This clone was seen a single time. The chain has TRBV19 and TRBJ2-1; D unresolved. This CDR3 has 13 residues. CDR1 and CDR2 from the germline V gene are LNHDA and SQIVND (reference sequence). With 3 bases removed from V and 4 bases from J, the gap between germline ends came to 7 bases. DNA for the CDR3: TGTGCCAGTAGTATTTTCCCATACAATGAGCAGTTCTTC. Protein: CASSIFPYNEQFF. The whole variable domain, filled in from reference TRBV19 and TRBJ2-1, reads DGGITQSPKYLFRKEGQNVTLSCEQNLNHDAMYWYRQDPGQGLRLIYYSQIVNDFQKGDIAEGYSVSREKKESFPLTVTSAQKNPTAFYLCASSIFPYNEQFFGPGTRLTVL.

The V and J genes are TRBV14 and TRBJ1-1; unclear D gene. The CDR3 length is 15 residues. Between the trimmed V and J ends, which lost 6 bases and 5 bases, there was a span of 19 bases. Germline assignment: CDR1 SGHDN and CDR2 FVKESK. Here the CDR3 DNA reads TGTGCCAGCAGTAAGGTACGAGGGATGGGGACTGAAGCTTTCTTT. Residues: CASSKVRGMGTEAFF.

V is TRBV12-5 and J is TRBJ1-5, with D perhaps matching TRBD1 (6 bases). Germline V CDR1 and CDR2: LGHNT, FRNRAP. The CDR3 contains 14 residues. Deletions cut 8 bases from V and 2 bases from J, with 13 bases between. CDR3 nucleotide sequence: TGTGCTAGTAACAGGGATGCGGGCAATCAGCCCCAGCATTTT. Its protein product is CASNRDAGNQPQHF.

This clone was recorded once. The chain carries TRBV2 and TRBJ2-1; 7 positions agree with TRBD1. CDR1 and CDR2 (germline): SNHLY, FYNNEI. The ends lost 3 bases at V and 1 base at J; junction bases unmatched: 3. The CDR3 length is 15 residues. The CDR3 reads CASSEQGVSYNEQFF. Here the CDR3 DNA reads TGTGCCAGCAGTGAGCAGGGGGTGTCCTACAATGAGCAGTTCTTC.

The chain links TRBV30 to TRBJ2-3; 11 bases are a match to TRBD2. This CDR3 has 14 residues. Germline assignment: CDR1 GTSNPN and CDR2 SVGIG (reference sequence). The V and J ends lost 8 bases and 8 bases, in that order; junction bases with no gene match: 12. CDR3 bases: TGTGCCCTCGAGATAGCGGGAGGGCCGGGTACGCAGTATTTT. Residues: CALEIAGGPGTQYF.

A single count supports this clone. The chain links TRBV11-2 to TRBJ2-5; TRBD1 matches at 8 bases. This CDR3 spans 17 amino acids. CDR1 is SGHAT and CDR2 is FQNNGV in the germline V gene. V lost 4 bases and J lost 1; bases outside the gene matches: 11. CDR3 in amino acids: CASSWARGRRFQETQYF. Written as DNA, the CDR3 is TGTGCCAGCAGCTGGGCCAGGGGGCGTAGATTCCAAGAGACCCAGTACTTC. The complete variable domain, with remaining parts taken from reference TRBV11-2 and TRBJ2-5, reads EAGVAQSPRYKIIEKRQSVAFWCNPISGHATLYWYQQILGQGPKLLIQFQNNGVVDDSQLPKDRFSAERLKGVDSTLKIQPAKLEDSAVYLCASSWARGRRFQETQYFGPGTRLLVL.

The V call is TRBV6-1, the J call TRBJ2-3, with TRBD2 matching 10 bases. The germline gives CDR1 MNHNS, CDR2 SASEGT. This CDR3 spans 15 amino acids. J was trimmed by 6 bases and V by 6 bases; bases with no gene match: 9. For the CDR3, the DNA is TGTGCCAGCAGCATGCTAGCGGGAGCGCATGATACGCAGTATTTT. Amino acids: CASSMLAGAHDTQYF.

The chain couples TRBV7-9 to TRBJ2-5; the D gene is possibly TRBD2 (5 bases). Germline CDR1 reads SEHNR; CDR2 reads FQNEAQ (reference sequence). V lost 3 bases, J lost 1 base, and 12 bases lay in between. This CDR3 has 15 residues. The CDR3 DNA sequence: TGTGCCAGCAGCTTCACCCGGGATACCCAAGAGACCCAGTACTTC. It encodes CASSFTRDTQETQYF.

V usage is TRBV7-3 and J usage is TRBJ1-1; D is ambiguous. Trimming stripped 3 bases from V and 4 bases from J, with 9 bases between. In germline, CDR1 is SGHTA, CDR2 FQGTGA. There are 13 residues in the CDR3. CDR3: CASSFNSRTEAFF. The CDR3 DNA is TGTGCCAGCAGCTTTAACAGCCGCACTGAAGCTTTCTTT.

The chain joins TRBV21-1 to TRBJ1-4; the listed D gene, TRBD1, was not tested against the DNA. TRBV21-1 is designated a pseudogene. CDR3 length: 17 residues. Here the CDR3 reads CASSKEEEGELGEKLFF. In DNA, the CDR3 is TGTGCCAGCAGCAAAGAGGAAGAGGGGGAATTGGGTGAAAAACTGTTTTTT.

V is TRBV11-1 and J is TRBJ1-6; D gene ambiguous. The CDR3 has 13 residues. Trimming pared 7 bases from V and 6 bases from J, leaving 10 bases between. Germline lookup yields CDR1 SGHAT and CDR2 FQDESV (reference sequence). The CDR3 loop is CASTTESNSPLHF. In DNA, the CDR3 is TGTGCCAGCACGACGGAGAGTAATTCACCCCTCCACTTT.

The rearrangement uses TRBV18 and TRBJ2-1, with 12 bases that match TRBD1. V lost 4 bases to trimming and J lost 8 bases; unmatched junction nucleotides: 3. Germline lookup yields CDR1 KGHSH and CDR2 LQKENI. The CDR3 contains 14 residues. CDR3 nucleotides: TGTGCCAGCTCACTCGGGACAGGGGGCGATGAGCAGTTCTTC. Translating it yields CASSLGTGGDEQFF.

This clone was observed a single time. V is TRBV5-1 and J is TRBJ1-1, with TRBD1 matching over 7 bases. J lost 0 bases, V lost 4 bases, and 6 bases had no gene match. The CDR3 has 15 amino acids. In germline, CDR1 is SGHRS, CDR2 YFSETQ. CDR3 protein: CASSRGQIMNTEAFF. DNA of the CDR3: TGCGCCAGCAGCCGGGGACAGATCATGAACACTGAAGCTTTCTTT.

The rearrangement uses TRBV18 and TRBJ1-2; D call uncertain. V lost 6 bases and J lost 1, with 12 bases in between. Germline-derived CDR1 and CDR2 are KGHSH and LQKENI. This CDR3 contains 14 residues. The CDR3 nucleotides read TGTGCCAGCTCCCTCGAGAACTATAACTATGGCTACACCTTC. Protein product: CASSLENYNYGYTF.